A single count supports the clone carrying this TCR beta chain. Germline loops: CDR1 SGHDT, CDR2 YYEEEE. The CDR3 loop spans 16 amino acids. V was shortened by 4 bases and J by 3 bases, with 20 bases between the two germline ends. This entry belongs to a study of blood T cell repertoires in COVID-19. At the level of the study: PBMCs, B-cell-depleted T cells, or T cells provided the cDNA or gDNA that made up the material.

Using immunoSEQ multiplex PCR, the repertoire was profiled, and TCRdb retains in-frame clones only, with some absent. The top ten hold more than 3% of the sample, which has about 380,000 clones, 85% seen once. The sequencing sample was made of peripheral blood. This receptor was taken from a woman between 18 and 30 years old with acute or convalescent COVID-19. V gene TRBV5-6 combines with J gene TRBJ2-7; D is possibly TRBD2 (6 bases). The CDR3 DNA reads TGTGCCAGCAGCCAGGGCGGGGCAGGGAGTATCTACGAGCAGTACTTC. Translated, it gives CASSQGGAGSIYEQYF.